This record looks at one TCR beta chain sequence and its context. Constant-segment-primed 5'RACE gave TCR alpha and TCR beta cDNA libraries with sample barcodes and UMIs. One entry per CDR3 protein results from TCRdb running MiXCR on the 5' RACE reads. The table shows roughly 250,000 distinct CDR3 sequences, with approximately 15% occurring only once. This entry belongs to a study of T-cell memory formation after mild COVID-19. Germline CDR1 and CDR2: SGHNT and YYREEE (reference sequence). V gave up 5 bases and J gave up 6 bases, with 14 bases separating them. The CDR3 is 14 amino acids. Sequenced material: PBMCs or a T cell subset sorted from them (not recorded which). The origin of this receptor is a man between 18 and 29 years old who had mild COVID-19 (a few samples of this study predate the infection). Cell type and time point are not known. The chain joins TRBV5-4 to TRBJ2-2; possible D gene TRBD2, 6 bases. CDR3 DNA sequence: TGTGCCAGCAGACCGCCGGGACTCTCCGGGGAGCTGTTTTTT. Translation: CASRPPGLSGELFF.